The T cell receptor beta chain described here comes from a study of T cell responses to AZD1222 COVID-19 vaccine. Whole-study results and caveats: Only after the peak T cell response were repertoires sampled. The donor cohort was predominantly white British with a female majority, and clonal diversity may have been underestimated. Across the whole spike, CD4 TCRs peaked at regions 160-218 and 743-854.

Data came from immunoSEQ multiplex PCR; TCRdb stores just in-frame clones and leaves some out. The sample has around 180,000 clones; about 90% are singletons. For this clone: What it binds is unknown.

The J segment lost 5 bases and the V segment lost 0 bases, leaving 3 bases of the junction unmatched. The CDR3 totals 14 residues. Germline-derived CDR1 and CDR2 are SGHDT and YYEEEE. The material sequenced was peripheral blood, taken on day 0 of MenACWY control vaccination. This sequence was found in an adult in good health. The V call is TRBV5-6, the J call TRBJ2-7; TRBD1 agrees at 9 bases. CDR3 region: CASSLVGTGNEQYF. The CDR3 DNA reads TGTGCCAGCAGCTTGGTCGGGACAGGGAACGAGCAGTACTTC.